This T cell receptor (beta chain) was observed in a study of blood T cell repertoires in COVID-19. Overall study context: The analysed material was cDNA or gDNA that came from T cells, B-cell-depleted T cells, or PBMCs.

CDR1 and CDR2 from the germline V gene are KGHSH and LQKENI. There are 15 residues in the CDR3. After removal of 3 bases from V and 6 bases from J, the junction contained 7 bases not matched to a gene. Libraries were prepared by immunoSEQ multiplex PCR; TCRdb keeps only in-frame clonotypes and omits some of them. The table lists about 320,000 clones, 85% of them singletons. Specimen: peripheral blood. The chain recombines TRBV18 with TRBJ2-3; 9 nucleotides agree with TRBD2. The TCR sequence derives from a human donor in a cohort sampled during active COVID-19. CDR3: CASSPRASGADTQYF. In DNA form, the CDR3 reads TGTGCCAGCTCACCCCGCGCTAGCGGGGCTGATACGCAGTATTTT.